The sequence of this T cell receptor (beta chain) was determined in a study of blood T cells in healthy people across ages. V lost 0 bases and J lost 2, with 10 bases in between. Germline V gene data show CDR1 as MNHEY and CDR2 as SMNVEV (reference sequence). The CDR3 runs 15 residues. It was with a sample-barcoded 5' primer and a J-beta primer mix that a second PCR of about 6 to 12 cycles was run. TCRdb used MiXCR to reprocess the 5' RACE reads, holding one entry per CDR3 protein. Counted here are 650,000 to 1,000,000 distinct CDR3 sequences, 36% occurring once; the ten biggest clones make up 13%. This clonotype has just a few counts.

The sequencing sample was made of blood. The chain carries TRBV27 and TRBJ2-5; tentative D call: TRBD2 (7 bases). This clonotype originated in a man aged 18 to 30 in good health. Here the CDR3 reads CASSLSGGRQETQYF. CDR3 DNA: TGTGCCAGCAGTTTATCCGGGGGGCGGCAAGAGACCCAGTACTTC.